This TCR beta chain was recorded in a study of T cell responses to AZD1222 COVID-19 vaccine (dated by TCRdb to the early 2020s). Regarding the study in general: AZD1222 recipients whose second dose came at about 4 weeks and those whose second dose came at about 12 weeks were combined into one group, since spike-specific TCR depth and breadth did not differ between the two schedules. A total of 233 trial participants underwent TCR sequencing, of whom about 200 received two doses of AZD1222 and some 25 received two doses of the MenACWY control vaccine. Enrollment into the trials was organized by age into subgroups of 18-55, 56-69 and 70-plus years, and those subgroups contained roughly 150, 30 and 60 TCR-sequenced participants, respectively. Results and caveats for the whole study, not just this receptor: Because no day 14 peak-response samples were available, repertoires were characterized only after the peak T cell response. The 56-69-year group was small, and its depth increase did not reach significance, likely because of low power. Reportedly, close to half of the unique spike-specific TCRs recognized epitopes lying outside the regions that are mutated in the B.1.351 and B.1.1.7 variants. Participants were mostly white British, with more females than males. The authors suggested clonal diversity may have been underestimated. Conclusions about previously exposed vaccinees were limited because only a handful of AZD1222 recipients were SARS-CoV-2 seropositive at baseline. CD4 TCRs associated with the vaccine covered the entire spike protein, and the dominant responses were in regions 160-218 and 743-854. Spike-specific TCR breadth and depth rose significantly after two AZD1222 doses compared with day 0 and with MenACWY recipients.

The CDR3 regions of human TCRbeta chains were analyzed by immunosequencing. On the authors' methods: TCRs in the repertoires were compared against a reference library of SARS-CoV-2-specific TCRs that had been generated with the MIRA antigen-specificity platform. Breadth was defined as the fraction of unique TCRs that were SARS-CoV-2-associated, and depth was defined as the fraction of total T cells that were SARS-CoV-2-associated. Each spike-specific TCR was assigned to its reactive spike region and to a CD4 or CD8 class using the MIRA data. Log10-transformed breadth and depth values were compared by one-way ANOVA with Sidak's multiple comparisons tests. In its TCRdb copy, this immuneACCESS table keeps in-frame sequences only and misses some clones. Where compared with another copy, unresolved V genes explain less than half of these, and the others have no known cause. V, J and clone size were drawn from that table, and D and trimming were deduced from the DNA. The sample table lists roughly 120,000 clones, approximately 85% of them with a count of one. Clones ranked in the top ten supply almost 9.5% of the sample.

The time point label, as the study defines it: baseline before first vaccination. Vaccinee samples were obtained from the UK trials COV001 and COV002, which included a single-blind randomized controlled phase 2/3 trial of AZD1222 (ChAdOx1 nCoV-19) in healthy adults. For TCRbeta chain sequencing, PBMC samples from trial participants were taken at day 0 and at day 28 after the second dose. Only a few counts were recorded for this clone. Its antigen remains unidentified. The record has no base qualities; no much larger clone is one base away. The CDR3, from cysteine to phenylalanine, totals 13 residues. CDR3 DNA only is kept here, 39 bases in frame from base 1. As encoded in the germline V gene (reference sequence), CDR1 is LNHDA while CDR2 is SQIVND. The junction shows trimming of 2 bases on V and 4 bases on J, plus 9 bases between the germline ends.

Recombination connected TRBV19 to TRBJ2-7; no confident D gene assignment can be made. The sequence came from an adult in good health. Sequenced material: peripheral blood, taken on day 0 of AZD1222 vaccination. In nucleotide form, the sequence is TGTGCCAGTAGTATACGATCCAAATACGAGCAGTACTTC. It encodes CASSIRSKYEQYF.